This TCR beta chain was identified during a study of cytomegalovirus exposure and HLA in healthy donors. Study observations and caveats: Within the 120 or so validation repertoires, first-cohort TCR clusters tended to co-occur, according to a later analysis.

This clone was picked up a small number of times. What it recognizes is unknown. The repertoire was sequenced with immunoSEQ multiplex PCR; TCRdb's copy has only in-frame clones and lacks some. The repertoire holds hundreds of thousands of clones, approximately 90% seen once, with 0.8% to 0.85% in the top ten. CDR1 is MNHEY and CDR2 is SMNVEV in the germline V gene (reference sequence). CDR3 length: 12 residues. The V end lost 5 bases, the J end lost 6 bases, and 11 bases lay between the germline ends. The chain joins TRBV27 to TRBJ2-7; D is ambiguous. The source material was PBMCs. This receptor was identified in a woman between 18 and 29 years old in good health and CMV-seronegative. Here the CDR3 reads CASSHSSGEQYF. Here the CDR3 DNA reads TGTGCCAGCAGTCACTCCTCGGGCGAGCAGTACTTC.